A single sample gave rise to the 15 T cell receptor beta chains below, sequenced in a study of shared clonotypes between healthy human individuals. In the naive CD8 group, cells lacked CD45RO and were positively selected for CCR7, so terminally differentiated effector memory CD45RA+ cells were left out. TCRdb keeps only in-frame clones here, not all; method: immunoSEQ multiplex PCR. The sample has roughly 2.1 million clones, 85% to 95% seen once; the top ten hold more than 1.5%. Material for sequencing was naive CD8+ T cells from PBMCs. Receptor source: a man younger than 35 in good health. Some clones in this sample may be carry-over from other donors' samples.

The chain carries TRBV28 and TRBJ2-7; the match to TRBD1 covers 8 bases. This CDR3 is built from 15 residues. Germline CDR1 is MDHEN and CDR2 is SYDVKM. The trim removed 2 bases at V and 4 bases at J, leaving 7 bases unmatched. The CDR3 nucleotides read TGTGCCAGCAGTTTAGGACAGGGCCCTCGGTACGAGCAGTACTTC. As protein: CASSLGQGPRYEQYF. Based on the CDR3 plus reference TRBV28 and TRBJ2-7, the full variable domain is DVKVTQSSRYLVKRTGEKVFLECVQDMDHENMFWYRQDPGLGLRLIYFSYDVKMKEKGDIPEGYSVSREKKERFSLILESASTNQTSMYLCASSLGQGPRYEQYFGPGTRLTVT.

The CDR3 sequence is CASSLGRYNSPLHF. The CDR3 DNA follows: TGTGCCAGCAGTTTGGGACGGTATAATTCACCCCTCCACTTT. The J gene is TRBJ1-6, the V gene TRBV28; the D gene is possibly TRBD1 (5 bases). This CDR3 has 14 residues. Trimming pared 3 bases from V and 4 bases from J, leaving 7 bases between. CDR1 is MDHEN, CDR2 SYDVKM, per germline.

The chain links TRBV7-3 to TRBJ2-6, with D maybe TRBD1 (6 bases). Looked up from germline, CDR1 is SGHTA and CDR2 is FQGTGA. The ends were cut back, 3 bases at V and 0 bases at J, with 15 bases in the middle. The CDR3 runs 18 residues. The CDR3 loop reads CASSLPRDTGSGANVLTF. CDR3 bases: TGTGCCAGCAGCTTGCCCCGGGACACGGGCTCTGGGGCCAACGTCCTGACTTTC.

This clone was seen once. The rearrangement uses TRBV9 and TRBJ2-1, with 8 bases lining up with TRBD2. The V gene's germline CDR1 is SGDLS and CDR2 YYNGEE. The length of the CDR3 is 19 residues. V lost 0 bases, J lost 8 bases, and 19 bases stayed unmatched. The CDR3 DNA reads as TGTGCCAGCAGCGTAGCGGGACTAGGCCGGAACGGGGATTCCGATGAGCAGTTCTTC. Translated, it gives CASSVAGLGRNGDSDEQFF.

The chain couples TRBV7-9 to TRBJ2-1; D gene uncertain. Germline CDR1 SEHNR, CDR2 FQNEAQ (reference sequence). V lost 1 base and J 12 bases, leaving 4 bases between the germline ends. The CDR3 contains 10 residues. This chain's CDR3 is CASSLDLQFF. DNA for the CDR3: TGTGCCAGCAGCTTAGACTTGCAGTTCTTC. Using reference TRBV7-9 and TRBJ2-1 for the parts outside the CDR3, the full variable domain is DTGVSQNPRHKITKRGQNVTFRCDPISEHNRLYWYRQTLGQGPEFLTYFQNEAQLEKSRLLSDRFSAERPKGSFSTLEIQRTEQGDSAMYLCASSLDLQFFGPGTRLTVL.

The chain joins TRBV21-1 to TRBJ2-1; TRBD2, the D gene given by the table, was not confirmed from the DNA. TRBV21-1 is recorded as a pseudogene. The length of the CDR3 is 16 residues. The CDR3 reads CASSKGMVADYNEQFF. The CDR3 DNA reads as TGTGCCAGCAGCAAAGGAATGGTAGCGGATTACAATGAGCAGTTCTTC.

The chain employs TRBV19 and TRBJ2-7; 7 positions match TRBD1. Germline CDR1 reads LNHDA; CDR2 reads SQIVND (reference sequence). This CDR3 has 16 residues. V lost 0 bases to trimming and J lost 3 bases; unmatched junction nucleotides: 8. The DNA of the CDR3 is TGTGCCAGTAGTATAGATGTAAGGACAGGTAACTACGAGCAGTACTTC. It yields the protein CASSIDVRTGNYEQYF.

Concerning this clone: The same CDR3 is also encoded by other DNA sequences in this sample. The chain joins TRBV4-1 to TRBJ2-7; D ambiguous. V was pared by 0 bases and J by 0 bases, with 6 bases between. This CDR3 spans 14 amino acids. Germline V gene sequence: CDR1 MGHRA, CDR2 YSYEKL. CDR3 sequence: CASSQELASYEQYF. CDR3 DNA sequence: TGCGCCAGCAGCCAAGAGCTCGCCTCCTACGAGCAGTACTTC.

V is TRBV9 and J is TRBJ2-3; a possible D gene is TRBD2 (6 bases). CDR1 is SGDLS and CDR2 is YYNGEE in the germline V gene. The CDR3 consists of 15 residues. V was clipped by 4 bases and J by 5 bases, with 17 bases between them. CDR3 residues: CASSSGGTLGDTQYF. CDR3 bases: TGTGCCAGCAGCTCAGGAGGGACCCTCGGAGATACGCAGTATTTT.

This chain uses TRBV28 with TRBJ2-1, with TRBD2 identical over 8 bases. V lost 1 base to trimming and J lost 1 base; unmatched junction nucleotides: 3. The CDR3 extends over 16 amino acids. CDR1 is MDHEN, CDR2 SYDVKM, per germline. The CDR3 nucleotides are TGTGCCAGCAGTTTATCCGGGGGGGGTTCCTACAATGAGCAGTTCTTC. Protein product: CASSLSGGGSYNEQFF. Filled out from reference TRBV28 and TRBJ2-1, the complete variable domain reads DVKVTQSSRYLVKRTGEKVFLECVQDMDHENMFWYRQDPGLGLRLIYFSYDVKMKEKGDIPEGYSVSREKKERFSLILESASTNQTSMYLCASSLSGGGSYNEQFFGPGTRLTVL.

This clone was seen once. The chain carries TRBV5-4 and TRBJ1-1, with D tentatively TRBD1 (6 bases). The CDR3 contains 14 residues. The germline V gene has CDR1 SGHNT and CDR2 YYREEE (reference sequence). Trimming removed 5 bases at V and 4 bases at J, with 15 bases between. CDR3 nucleotide sequence: TGTGCCAGCAGTCCGGGTAGGGGGTTCACTGAAGCTTTCTTT. Its translation is CASSPGRGFTEAFF.

The rearrangement joins TRBV2 to TRBJ2-7; D possibly corresponds to TRBD2 (6 bases). This CDR3 is 14 amino acids long. The germline V and J ends were trimmed by 2 bases and 7 bases, with 15 bases remaining between them. The germline gives CDR1 SNHLY, CDR2 FYNNEI. Here the CDR3 DNA reads TGTGCCAGCAGTGAACGTGTTAGCGGTGAAGAGCAGTACTTC. This gives the protein CASSERVSGEEQYF.

V usage is TRBV5-4 and J usage is TRBJ2-1; D call uncertain. This CDR3 has 11 amino acids. Trimming removed 1 base from V and 6 bases from J, with 2 bases in between. Germline loops: CDR1 SGHNT, CDR2 YYREEE (reference sequence). The CDR3, as DNA: TGTGCCAGCAGCTTGACCAATGAGCAGTTCTTC. Protein: CASSLTNEQFF.

V gene TRBV2 combines with J gene TRBJ2-3; D is possibly TRBD1 or TRBD2 (6 bases each). Trimming stripped 3 bases from V and 6 bases from J, with 16 bases between. Germline V lookup: CDR1 SNHLY, CDR2 FYNNEI. This CDR3 is built from 15 residues. CDR3 nucleotides: TGTGCCAGCAGTGAGGGGGGCAGGAGGCATGATACGCAGTATTTT. It encodes CASSEGGRRHDTQYF.

This chain connects TRBV29-1 to TRBJ1-2; 7 nucleotides agree with TRBD1. V trimming: 1 base; J trimming: 4 bases; junction bases outside the gene matches: 6. Germline assignment: CDR1 SQVTM and CDR2 ANQGSEA. The CDR3 is 14 residues long. The CDR3 DNA reads TGCAGCGTTGAAGGTCGACAGGGAAGCTATGGCTACACCTTC. It codes for CSVEGRQGSYGYTF.